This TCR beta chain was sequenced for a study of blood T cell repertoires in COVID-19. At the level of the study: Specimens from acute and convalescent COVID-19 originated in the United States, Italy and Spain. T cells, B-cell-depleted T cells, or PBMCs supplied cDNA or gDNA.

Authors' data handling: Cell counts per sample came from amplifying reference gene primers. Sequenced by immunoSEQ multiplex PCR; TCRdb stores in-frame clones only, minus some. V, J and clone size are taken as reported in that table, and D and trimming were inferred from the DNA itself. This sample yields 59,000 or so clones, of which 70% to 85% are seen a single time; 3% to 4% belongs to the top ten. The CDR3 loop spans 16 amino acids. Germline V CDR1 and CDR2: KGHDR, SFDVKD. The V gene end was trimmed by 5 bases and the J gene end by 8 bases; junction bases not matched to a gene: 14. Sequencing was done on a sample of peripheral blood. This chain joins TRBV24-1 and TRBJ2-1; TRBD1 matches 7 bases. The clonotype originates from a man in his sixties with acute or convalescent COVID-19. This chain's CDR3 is CATSGTGTVGIDEQFF. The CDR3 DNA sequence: TGTGCCACCAGTGGTACCGGGACAGTCGGGATCGATGAGCAGTTCTTC.